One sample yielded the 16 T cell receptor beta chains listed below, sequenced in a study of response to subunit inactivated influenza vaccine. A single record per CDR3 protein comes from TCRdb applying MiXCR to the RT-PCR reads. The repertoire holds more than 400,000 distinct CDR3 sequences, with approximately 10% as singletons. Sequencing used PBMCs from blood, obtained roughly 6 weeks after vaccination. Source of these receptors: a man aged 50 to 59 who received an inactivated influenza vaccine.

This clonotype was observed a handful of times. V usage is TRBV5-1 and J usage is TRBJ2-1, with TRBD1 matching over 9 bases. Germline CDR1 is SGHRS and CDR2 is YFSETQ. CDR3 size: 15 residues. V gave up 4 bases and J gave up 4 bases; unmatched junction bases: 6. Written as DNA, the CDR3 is TGCGCCAGCAGCGCCTCCGGGACAGGGTACAATGAGCAGTTCTTC. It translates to CASSASGTGYNEQFF.

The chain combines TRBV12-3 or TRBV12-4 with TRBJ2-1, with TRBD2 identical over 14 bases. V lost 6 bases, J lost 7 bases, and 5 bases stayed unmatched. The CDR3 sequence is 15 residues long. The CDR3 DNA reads TGTGCCAGCAGACCGACTAGCGGGGGGGCTAATGAGCAGTTCTTC. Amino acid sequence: CASRPTSGGANEQFF.

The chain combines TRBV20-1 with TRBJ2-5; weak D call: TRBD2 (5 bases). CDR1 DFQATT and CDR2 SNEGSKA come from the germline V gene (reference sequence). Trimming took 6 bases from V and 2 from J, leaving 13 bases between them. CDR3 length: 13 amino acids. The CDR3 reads CSAGRGLQETQYF. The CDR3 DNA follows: TGCAGTGCGGGTCGAGGGTTACAAGAGACCCAGTACTTC.

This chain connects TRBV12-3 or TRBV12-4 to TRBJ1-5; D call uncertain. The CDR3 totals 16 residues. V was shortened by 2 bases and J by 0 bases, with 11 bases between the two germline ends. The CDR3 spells CASSLLPRNSNQPQHF. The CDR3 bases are TGTGCCAGCAGTTTACTACCCCGAAATAGCAATCAGCCCCAGCATTTT.

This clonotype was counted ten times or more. CDR3 residues: CASSPEVGTGKNIQYF. Here the CDR3 DNA reads TGTGCCAGCAGTCCTGAGGTGGGGACAGGGAAAAACATTCAGTACTTC. J is TRBJ2-4 and V is TRBV6-1; 9 bases line up with TRBD1. Germline loops: CDR1 MNHNS, CDR2 SASEGT. With 5 bases clipped from V and 4 bases from J, the junction kept 9 bases outside the gene matches. The length of the CDR3 is 16 residues.

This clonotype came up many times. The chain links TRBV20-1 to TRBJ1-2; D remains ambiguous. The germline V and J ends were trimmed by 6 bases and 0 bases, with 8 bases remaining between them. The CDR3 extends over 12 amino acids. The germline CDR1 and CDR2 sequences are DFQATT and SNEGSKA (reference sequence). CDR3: CSAGPSNYGYTF. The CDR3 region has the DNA TGCAGTGCAGGTCCCTCTAACTATGGCTACACCTTC.

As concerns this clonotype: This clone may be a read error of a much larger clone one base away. The CDR3 DNA reads TGTGACAGCAGTCAAACTACCACAGATACGCAGTATTTT. As protein: CDSSQTTTDTQYF. V gene TRBV12-3 or TRBV12-4 combines with J gene TRBJ2-3; no clear D. The CDR3 has 13 amino acids.

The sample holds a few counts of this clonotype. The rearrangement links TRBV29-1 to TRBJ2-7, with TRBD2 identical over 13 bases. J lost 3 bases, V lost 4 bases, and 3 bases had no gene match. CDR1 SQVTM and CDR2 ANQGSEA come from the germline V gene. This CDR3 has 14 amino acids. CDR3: CSVARTSGSYEQYF. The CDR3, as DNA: TGCAGCGTTGCACGGACTAGCGGGAGCTACGAGCAGTACTTC.

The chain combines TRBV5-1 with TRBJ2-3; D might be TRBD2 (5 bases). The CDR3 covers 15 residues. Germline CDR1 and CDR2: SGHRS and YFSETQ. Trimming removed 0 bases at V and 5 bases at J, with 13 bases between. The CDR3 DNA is TGCGCCAGCAGCTTGGCCGGGGTGGTTGGAGATACGCAGTATTTT. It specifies CASSLAGVVGDTQYF.

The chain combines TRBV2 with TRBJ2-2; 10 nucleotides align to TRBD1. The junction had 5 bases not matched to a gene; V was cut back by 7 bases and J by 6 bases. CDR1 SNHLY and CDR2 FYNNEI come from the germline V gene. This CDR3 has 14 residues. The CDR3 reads CASKDRGRPGELFF. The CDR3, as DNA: TGTGCCAGCAAAGACAGGGGGCGGCCCGGGGAGCTGTTTTTT.

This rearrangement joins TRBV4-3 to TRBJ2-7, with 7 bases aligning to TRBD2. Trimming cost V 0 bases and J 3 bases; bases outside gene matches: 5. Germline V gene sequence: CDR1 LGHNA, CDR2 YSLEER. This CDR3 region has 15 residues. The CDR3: CASSQDEGLSYEQYF. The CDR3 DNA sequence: TGCGCCAGCAGCCAAGATGAGGGACTAAGCTACGAGCAGTACTTC.

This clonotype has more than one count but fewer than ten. CDR3 sequence (DNA): TGCGCCAGCAGCCAACCAAATACGAACACCGGGGAGCTGTTTTTT. Translation: CASSQPNTNTGELFF. The rearrangement uses TRBV4-3 and TRBJ2-2; D not resolved. The CDR3 covers 15 residues. The V gene lost 2 bases and the J gene lost 0 bases, with 7 bases spanning the gap. CDR1 is LGHNA and CDR2 is YSLEER in the germline V gene.

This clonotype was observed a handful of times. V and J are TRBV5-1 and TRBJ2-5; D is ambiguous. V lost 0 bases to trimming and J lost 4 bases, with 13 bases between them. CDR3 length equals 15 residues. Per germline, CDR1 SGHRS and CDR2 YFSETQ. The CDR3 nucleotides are TGCGCCAGCAGCTTGGCTGACACGATAGGAGAGACCCAGTACTTC. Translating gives CASSLADTIGETQYF.

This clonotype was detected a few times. The CDR3 is CASSSVGGRGTDTQYF. DNA of the CDR3: TGTGCCAGCAGTAGCGTTGGCGGGAGGGGCACAGATACGCAGTATTTT. V usage is TRBV12-3 or TRBV12-4 and J usage is TRBJ2-3, with 9 bases fitting TRBD2. The CDR3 runs to 16 residues. Trimming removed 5 bases from V and 1 base from J; junction bases left unmatched: 7.

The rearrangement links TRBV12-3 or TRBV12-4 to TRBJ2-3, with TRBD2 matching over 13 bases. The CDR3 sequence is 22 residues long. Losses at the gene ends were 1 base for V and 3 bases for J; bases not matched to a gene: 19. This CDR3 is CASSLDRRWGLRLAGGTDTQYF. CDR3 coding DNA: TGTGCCAGCAGTTTAGATCGTCGGTGGGGGCTCCGACTAGCGGGAGGTACAGATACGCAGTATTTT.

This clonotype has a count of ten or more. The CDR3 loop is CASSLDGTNYGYTF. Here the CDR3 DNA reads TGTGCCAGCAGCTTGGACGGAACTAACTATGGCTACACCTTC. The rearrangement links TRBV5-4 to TRBJ1-2; D not resolved. This CDR3 has 14 residues. V shed 0 bases and J shed 0 bases, with 6 bases lying between them. Per germline, CDR1 SGHNT and CDR2 YYREEE (reference sequence).